These 8 T cell receptor beta chains were all obtained from the same sample, sequenced in a study of blood T cell repertoires in COVID-19. TCRdb keeps only in-frame clones here, not all; method: immunoSEQ multiplex PCR. The sample yields 540,000 or so clones, 85% to 90% seen once. The source material was peripheral blood. Receptor source: a woman in her fifties or sixties with COVID-19, enrolled during active disease.

The chain employs TRBV5-4 and TRBJ1-2, with TRBD1 matching over 7 bases. Unmatched junction bases numbered 8, after V lost 6 bases and J lost 0 bases. The CDR3 sequence is 15 residues long. The germline V gene encodes CDR1 SGHNT and CDR2 YYREEE (reference sequence). The DNA for the CDR3 is TGTGCCAGCAACGCCCCCGGACAGGCTAACTATGGCTACACCTTC. Residues: CASNAPGQANYGYTF. Full variable domain (rest looked up from reference TRBV5-4 and TRBJ1-2): ETGVTQSPTHLIKTRGQQVTLRCSSQSGHNTVSWYQQALGQGPQFIFQYYREEENGRGNFPPRFSGLQFPNYSSELNVNALELDDSALYLCASNAPGQANYGYTFGSGTRLTVV.

This clone was recorded a few times. The chain carries TRBV5-6 and TRBJ1-5; 7 nucleotides agree with TRBD1. The germline V gene has CDR1 SGHDT and CDR2 YYEEEE. V lost 2 bases, J lost 5 bases, and 1 base stayed unmatched. This CDR3 has 13 residues. In nucleotides, the CDR3 is TGTGCCAGCAGCTTCGGGACAGATCAGCCCCAGCATTTT. Protein product: CASSFGTDQPQHF.

This CDR3 reads CATSALPGQGAGTGELFF. As DNA, the CDR3 is TGTGCCACCAGTGCTTTACCGGGACAGGGGGCAGGTACCGGGGAGCTGTTTTTT. This chain links TRBV24-1 with TRBJ2-2; 12 bases are a match to TRBD1. V lost 5 bases to trimming and J lost 5 bases; unmatched junction nucleotides: 11. There are 18 residues in the CDR3. Per the germline V gene, CDR1 is KGHDR and CDR2 is SFDVKD.

V usage is TRBV30 and J usage is TRBJ2-1; 7 bases agree with TRBD1. In germline, CDR1 is GTSNPN, CDR2 SVGIG (reference sequence). V was clipped by 4 bases and J by 6 bases; unmatched bases: 9. This CDR3 region has 14 residues. For the CDR3, the DNA is TGTGCCTGGAAAGAGGGGGCCAGTTTCAATGAGCAGTTCTTC. Translating gives CAWKEGASFNEQFF.

This chain joins TRBV28 and TRBJ1-1; D is ambiguous. CDR3 length: 12 residues. V was shortened by 6 bases and J by 4 bases, with 9 bases between the two germline ends. The germline gives CDR1 MDHEN, CDR2 SYDVKM. Here the CDR3 reads CASRVVSTEAFF. DNA for the CDR3: TGTGCCAGCAGGGTAGTTAGCACTGAAGCTTTCTTT.

This clone was observed a few times. This chain joins TRBV7-9 and TRBJ2-1, with 7 bases fitting TRBD1. V shed 5 bases and J 6 bases; nucleotides not matched to a gene: 10. This CDR3 has 15 amino acids. The germline CDR1 and CDR2 sequences are SEHNR and FQNEAQ (reference sequence). CDR3: CASSGWGQNINEQFF. The CDR3 DNA reads TGTGCCAGCAGCGGGTGGGGACAGAACATCAATGAGCAGTTCTTC.

This clone was detected only a few times. The chain carries TRBV6-2 or TRBV6-3 and TRBJ2-2; 9 bases fit TRBD1. The junction had 6 bases not matched to a gene; V was cut back by 0 bases and J by 4 bases. The germline V gene encodes CDR1 MNHEY and CDR2 SVGEGT. The CDR3 contains 17 residues. The CDR3 region has the DNA TGTGCCAGCAGTTACTCTGATTGGGACAGGGTCACCGGGGAGCTGTTTTTT. Translation: CASSYSDWDRVTGELFF.

The chain uses TRBV28 and TRBJ1-3; weak D call: TRBD1 (5 bases). CDR1 and CDR2 from the germline V gene are MDHEN and SYDVKM. Trimming removed 3 bases at V and 4 bases at J, with 19 bases between. This CDR3 region has 17 residues. The chain's CDR3 is CASSLIPPGVDGNTIYF. The CDR3 bases are TGTGCCAGCAGTTTGATCCCCCCGGGGGTTGACGGAAACACCATATATTTT.